This TCR beta chain appears in the sequencing data of a study of blood T cell repertoires in COVID-19. Across the study: Spain, Italy and the United States supplied samples that represented acute and convalescent COVID-19. The analysed material was cDNA or gDNA that came from T cells, B-cell-depleted T cells, or PBMCs.

Under the authors' procedure: Cell counts per sample came from amplifying reference gene primers. Measured with immunoSEQ multiplex PCR; TCRdb has only the in-frame clones, and not every one. That table is the source of V, J and clone size, and D and trimming were worked out from the DNA. The table lists 98,000 or so clones, around 64% of them singletons. The CDR3 covers 16 residues. This chain uses TRBV21-1 with TRBJ2-7; the table's D call, TRBD2, has no DNA check behind it. TRBV21-1 is tagged as a pseudogene. The sample was peripheral blood. This sequence was found in a woman aged 40 to 49 with acute or convalescent COVID-19. The CDR3, as DNA: TGTGCCAGCAGCTCCAGAGATGCTAGCGGGGGATACGAGCAGTACTTC. Translated, it gives CASSSRDASGGYEQYF.